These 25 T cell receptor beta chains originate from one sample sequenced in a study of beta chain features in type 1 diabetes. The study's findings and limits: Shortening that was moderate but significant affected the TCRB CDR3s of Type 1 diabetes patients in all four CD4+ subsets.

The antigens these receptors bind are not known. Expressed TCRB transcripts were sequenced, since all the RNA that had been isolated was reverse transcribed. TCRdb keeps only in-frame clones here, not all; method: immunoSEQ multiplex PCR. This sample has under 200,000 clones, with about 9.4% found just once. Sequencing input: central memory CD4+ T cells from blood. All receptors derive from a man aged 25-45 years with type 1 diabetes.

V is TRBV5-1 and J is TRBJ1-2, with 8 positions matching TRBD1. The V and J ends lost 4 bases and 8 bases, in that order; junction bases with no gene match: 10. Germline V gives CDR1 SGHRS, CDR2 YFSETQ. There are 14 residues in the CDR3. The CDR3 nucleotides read TGCGCCAGCAGCACCGCAACAGGGGGTTGGGGCTACACCTTC. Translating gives CASSTATGGWGYTF.

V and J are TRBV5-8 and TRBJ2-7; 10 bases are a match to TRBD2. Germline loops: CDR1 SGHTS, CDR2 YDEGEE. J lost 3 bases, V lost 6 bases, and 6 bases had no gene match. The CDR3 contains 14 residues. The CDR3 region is CASTGLADVYEQYF. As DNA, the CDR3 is TGTGCCAGCACCGGACTAGCGGATGTCTACGAGCAGTACTTC.

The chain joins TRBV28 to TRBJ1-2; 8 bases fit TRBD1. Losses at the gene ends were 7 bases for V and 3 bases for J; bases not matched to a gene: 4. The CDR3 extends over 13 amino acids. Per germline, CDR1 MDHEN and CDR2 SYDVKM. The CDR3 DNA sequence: TGTGCCAGCATAGGACAGGGTCACTATGGCTACACCTTC. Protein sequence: CASIGQGHYGYTF.

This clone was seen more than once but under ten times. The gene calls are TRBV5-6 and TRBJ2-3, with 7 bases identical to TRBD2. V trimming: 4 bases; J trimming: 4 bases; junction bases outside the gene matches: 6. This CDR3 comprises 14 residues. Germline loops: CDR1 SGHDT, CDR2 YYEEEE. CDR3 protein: CASSRRESADTQYF. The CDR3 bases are TGTGCCAGCAGCCGGCGGGAGTCAGCAGATACGCAGTATTTT.

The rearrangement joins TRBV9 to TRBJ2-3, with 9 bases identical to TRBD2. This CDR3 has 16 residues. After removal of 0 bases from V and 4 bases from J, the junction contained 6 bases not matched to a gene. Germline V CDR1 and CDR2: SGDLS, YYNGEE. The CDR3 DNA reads TGTGCCAGCAGCGTAGTCCCTAGCGGGAACGCAGATACGCAGTATTTT. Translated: CASSVVPSGNADTQYF.

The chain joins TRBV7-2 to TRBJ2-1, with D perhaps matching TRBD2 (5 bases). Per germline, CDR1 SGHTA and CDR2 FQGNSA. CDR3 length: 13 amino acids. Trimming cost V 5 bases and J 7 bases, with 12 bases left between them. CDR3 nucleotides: TGTGCCAGCAGCCCACTTCGGGGTAATGAGCAGTTCTTC. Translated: CASSPLRGNEQFF.

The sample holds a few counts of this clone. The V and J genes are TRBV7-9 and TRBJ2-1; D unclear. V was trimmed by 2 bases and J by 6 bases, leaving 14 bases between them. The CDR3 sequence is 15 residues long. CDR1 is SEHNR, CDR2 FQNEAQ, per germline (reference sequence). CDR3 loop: CASSLLRTVGNEQFF. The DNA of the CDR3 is TGTGCCAGCAGCTTATTAAGAACGGTTGGCAATGAGCAGTTCTTC. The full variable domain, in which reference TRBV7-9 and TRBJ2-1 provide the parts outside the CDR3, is DTGVSQNPRHKITKRGQNVTFRCDPISEHNRLYWYRQTLGQGPEFLTYFQNEAQLEKSRLLSDRFSAERPKGSFSTLEIQRTEQGDSAMYLCASSLLRTVGNEQFFGPGTRLTVL.

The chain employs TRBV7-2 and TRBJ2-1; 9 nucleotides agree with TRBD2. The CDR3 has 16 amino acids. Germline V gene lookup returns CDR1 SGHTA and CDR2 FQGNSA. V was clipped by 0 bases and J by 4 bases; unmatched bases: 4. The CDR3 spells CASSLAWLAGYNEQFF. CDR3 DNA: TGTGCCAGCAGCTTAGCTTGGCTAGCGGGATACAATGAGCAGTTCTTC.

This CDR3 is CSVEYRDTDTQYF. Here the CDR3 DNA reads TGCAGCGTTGAGTACAGGGATACAGATACGCAGTATTTT. The chain uses TRBV29-1 and TRBJ2-3; a weak D match, TRBD1 (6 bases). The CDR3 length is 13 residues. V dropped 3 bases and J dropped 3 bases, with 10 bases sitting between them. The germline V gene has CDR1 SQVTM and CDR2 ANQGSEA.

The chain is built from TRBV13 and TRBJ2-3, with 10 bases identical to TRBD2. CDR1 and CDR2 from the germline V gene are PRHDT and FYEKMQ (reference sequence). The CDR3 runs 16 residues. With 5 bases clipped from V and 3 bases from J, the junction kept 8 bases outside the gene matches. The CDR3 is CASSLRAGGQTDTQYF. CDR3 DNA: TGTGCCAGCAGCCTAAGAGCGGGAGGGCAGACAGATACGCAGTATTTT. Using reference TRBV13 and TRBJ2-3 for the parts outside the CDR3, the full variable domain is AAGVIQSPRHLIKEKRETATLKCYPIPRHDTVYWYQQGPGQDPQFLISFYEKMQSDKGSIPDRFSAQQFSDYHSELNMSSLELGDSALYFCASSLRAGGQTDTQYFGPGTRLTVL.

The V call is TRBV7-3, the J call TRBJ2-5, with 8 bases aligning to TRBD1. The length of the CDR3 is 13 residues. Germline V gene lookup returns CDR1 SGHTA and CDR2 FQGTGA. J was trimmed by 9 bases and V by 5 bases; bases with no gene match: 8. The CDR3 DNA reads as TGTGCCAGCAGCCTTGGACAGGGAGCGGCCCAGTACTTC. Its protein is CASSLGQGAAQYF.

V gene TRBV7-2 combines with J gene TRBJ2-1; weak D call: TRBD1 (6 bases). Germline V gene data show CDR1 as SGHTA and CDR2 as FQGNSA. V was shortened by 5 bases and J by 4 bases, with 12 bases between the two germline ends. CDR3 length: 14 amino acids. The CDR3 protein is CASSLRTAYNEQFF. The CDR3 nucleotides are TGTGCCAGCAGCCTTCGGACAGCTTACAATGAGCAGTTCTTC. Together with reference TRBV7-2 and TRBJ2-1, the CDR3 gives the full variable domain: GAGVSQSPSNKVTEKGKDVELRCDPISGHTALYWYRQSLGQGLEFLIYFQGNSAPDKSGLPSDRFSAERTGGSVSTLTIQRTQQEDSAVYLCASSLRTAYNEQFFGPGTRLTVL.

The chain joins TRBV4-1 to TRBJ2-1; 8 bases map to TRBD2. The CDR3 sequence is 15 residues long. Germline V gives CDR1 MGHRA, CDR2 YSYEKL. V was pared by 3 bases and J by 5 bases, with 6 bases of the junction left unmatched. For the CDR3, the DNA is TGCGCCAGCAGCCACCCGCTACTAGCGGACAATGAGCAGTTCTTC. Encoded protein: CASSHPLLADNEQFF.

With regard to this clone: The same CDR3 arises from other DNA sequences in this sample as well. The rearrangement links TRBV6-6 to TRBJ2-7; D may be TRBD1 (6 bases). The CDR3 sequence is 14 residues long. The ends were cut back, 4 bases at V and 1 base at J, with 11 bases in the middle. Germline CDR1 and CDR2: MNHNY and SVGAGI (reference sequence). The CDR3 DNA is TGTGCCAGCAGTTCCCAGGGGCAGTCCTACGAGCAGTACTTC. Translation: CASSSQGQSYEQYF.

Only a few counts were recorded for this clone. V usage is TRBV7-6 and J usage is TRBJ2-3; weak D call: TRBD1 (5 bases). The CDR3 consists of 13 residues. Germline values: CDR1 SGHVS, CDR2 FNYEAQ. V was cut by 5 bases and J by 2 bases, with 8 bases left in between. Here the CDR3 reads CASSQGTTDTQYF. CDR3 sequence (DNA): TGTGCCAGCAGCCAGGGAACCACAGATACGCAGTATTTT.

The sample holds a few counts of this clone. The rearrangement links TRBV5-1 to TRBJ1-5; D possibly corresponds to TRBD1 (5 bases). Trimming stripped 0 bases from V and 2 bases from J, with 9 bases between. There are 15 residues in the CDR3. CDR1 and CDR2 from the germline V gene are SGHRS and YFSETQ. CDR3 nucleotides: TGCGCCAGCAGCTTGGGGGCAGGGCGCAATCAGCCCCAGCATTTT. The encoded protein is CASSLGAGRNQPQHF.

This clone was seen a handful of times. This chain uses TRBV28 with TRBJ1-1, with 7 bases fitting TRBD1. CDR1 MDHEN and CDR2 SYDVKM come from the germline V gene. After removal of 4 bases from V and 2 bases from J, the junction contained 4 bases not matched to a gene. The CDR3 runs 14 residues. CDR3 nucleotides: TGTGCCAGCAGTTCGACAGGGACAAACACTGAAGCTTTCTTT. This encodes CASSSTGTNTEAFF. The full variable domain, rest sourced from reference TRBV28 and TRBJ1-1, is DVKVTQSSRYLVKRTGEKVFLECVQDMDHENMFWYRQDPGLGLRLIYFSYDVKMKEKGDIPEGYSVSREKKERFSLILESASTNQTSMYLCASSSTGTNTEAFFGQGTRLTVV.

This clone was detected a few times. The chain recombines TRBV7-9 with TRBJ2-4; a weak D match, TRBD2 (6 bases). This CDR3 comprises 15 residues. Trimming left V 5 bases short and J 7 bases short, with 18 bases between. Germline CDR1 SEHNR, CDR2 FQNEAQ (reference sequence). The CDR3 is CASSPQAGFGNIQYF. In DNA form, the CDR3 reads TGTGCCAGCAGCCCCCAGGCGGGATTCGGGAACATTCAGTACTTC.

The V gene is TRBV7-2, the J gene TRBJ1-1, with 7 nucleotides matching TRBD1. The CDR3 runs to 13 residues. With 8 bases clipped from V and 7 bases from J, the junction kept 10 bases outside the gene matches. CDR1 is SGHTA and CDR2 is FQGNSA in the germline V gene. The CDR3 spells CASLQDRVREAFF. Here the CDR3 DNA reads TGTGCCAGCCTCCAAGACAGGGTACGTGAAGCTTTCTTT.

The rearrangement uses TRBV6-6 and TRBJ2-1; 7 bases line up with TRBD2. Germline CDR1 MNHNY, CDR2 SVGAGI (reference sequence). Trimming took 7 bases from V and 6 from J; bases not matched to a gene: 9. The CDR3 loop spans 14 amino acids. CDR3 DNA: TGTGCCAGCATCTTGGGACCGGGGGGCAATGAGCAGTTCTTC. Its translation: CASILGPGGNEQFF.

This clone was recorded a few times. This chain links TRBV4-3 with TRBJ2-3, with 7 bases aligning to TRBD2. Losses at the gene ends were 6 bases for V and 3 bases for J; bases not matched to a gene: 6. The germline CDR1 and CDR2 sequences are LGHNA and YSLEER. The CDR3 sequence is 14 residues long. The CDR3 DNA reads TGCGCCAGCAGTCGCGGGAGAGGGACAGATACGCAGTATTTT. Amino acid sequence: CASSRGRGTDTQYF.

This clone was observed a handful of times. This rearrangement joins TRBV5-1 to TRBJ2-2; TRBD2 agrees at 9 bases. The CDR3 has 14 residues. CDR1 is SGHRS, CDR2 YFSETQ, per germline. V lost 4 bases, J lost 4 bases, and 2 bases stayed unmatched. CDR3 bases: TGCGCCAGCAGCGGACTAGCGAGCACCGGGGAGCTGTTTTTT. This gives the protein CASSGLASTGELFF.

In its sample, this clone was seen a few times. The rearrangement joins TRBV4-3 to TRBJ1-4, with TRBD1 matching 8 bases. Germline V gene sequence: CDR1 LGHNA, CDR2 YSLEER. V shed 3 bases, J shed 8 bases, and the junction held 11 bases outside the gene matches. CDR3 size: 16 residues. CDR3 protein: CASSQDRDGLGEKLFF. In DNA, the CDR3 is TGCGCCAGCAGCCAGGACAGGGACGGACTAGGAGAAAAACTGTTTTTT.

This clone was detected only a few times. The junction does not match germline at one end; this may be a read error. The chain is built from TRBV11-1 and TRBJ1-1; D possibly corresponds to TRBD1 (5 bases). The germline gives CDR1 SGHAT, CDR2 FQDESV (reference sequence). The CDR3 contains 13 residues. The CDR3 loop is CASRFQGETEAFF. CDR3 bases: TGTGCCAGCCGCTTCCAGGGTGAGACTGAAGCTTTCTTT.

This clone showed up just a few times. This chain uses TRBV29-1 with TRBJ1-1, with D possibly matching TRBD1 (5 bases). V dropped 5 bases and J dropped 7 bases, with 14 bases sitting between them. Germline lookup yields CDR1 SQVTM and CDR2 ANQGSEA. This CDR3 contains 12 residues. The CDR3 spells CSVFLGGGEAFF. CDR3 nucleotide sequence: TGCAGCGTTTTTCTTGGGGGGGGTGAAGCTTTCTTT.